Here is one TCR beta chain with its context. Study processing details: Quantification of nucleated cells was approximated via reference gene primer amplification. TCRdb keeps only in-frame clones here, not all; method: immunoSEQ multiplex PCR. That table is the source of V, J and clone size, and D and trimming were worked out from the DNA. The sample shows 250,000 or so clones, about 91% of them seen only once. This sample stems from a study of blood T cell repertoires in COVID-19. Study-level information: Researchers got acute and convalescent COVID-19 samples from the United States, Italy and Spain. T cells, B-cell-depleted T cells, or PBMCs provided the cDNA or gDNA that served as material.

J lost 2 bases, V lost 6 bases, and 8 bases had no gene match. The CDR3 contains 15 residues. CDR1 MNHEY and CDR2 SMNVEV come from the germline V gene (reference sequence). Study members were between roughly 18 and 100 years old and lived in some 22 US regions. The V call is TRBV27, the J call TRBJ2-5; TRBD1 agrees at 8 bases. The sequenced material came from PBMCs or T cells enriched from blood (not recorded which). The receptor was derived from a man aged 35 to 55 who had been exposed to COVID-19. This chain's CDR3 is CASSWTGLGQETQYF. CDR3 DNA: TGTGCCAGCAGCTGGACAGGGCTAGGTCAAGAGACCCAGTACTTC.